Presented here are 18 T cell receptor beta chains from one specimen sequenced in a study of control samples from healthy donors and cancer patients. Generated by immunoSEQ multiplex PCR, the TCRdb table keeps only in-frame clones and is missing some. This repertoire shows about 140,000 clones, approximately 94% found once; its top ten account for roughly 14%. The specimen sequenced was blood. The origin of the receptors is a man aged 35-49 years in good health.

As DNA, the CDR3 is TGCGCCAGCAGCTTGGATGCTAGGGCAGATACGCAGTATTTT. This gives the protein CASSLDARADTQYF. The chain links TRBV5-1 to TRBJ2-3; D unclear. This CDR3 is 14 amino acids long. Trimming took 0 bases from V and 4 from J, leaving 9 bases between them. The germline V gene has CDR1 SGHRS and CDR2 YFSETQ. The full variable domain, in which reference TRBV5-1 and TRBJ2-3 provide the parts outside the CDR3, is KAGVTQTPRYLIKTRGQQVTLSCSPISGHRSVSWYQQTPGQGLQFLFEYFSETQRNKGNFPGRFSGRQFSNSRSEMNVSTLELGDSALYLCASSLDARADTQYFGPGTRLTVL.

J is TRBJ1-1 and V is TRBV7-2; 10 bases are shared with TRBD1. After removal of 3 bases from V and 6 bases from J, the junction contained 7 bases not matched to a gene. The germline gives CDR1 SGHTA, CDR2 FQGNSA. This CDR3 has 15 amino acids. CDR3 amino acids: CASSFTPDRGPEAFF. CDR3 nucleotide sequence: TGTGCCAGCAGCTTTACACCCGACAGGGGGCCTGAAGCTTTCTTT.

The rearrangement uses TRBV3-1 (or the pseudogene TRBV3-2) and TRBJ2-6; maybe TRBD2 (5 bases). V was shortened by 4 bases and J by 0 bases, with 10 bases between the two germline ends. The CDR3 totals 16 residues. Germline CDR1 and CDR2: LGHDT and YNNKEL (reference sequence). The CDR3 coding sequence is TGTGCCAGCAGCCTTGGCCGGGACTCTGGGGCCAACGTCCTGACTTTC. Protein sequence: CASSLGRDSGANVLTF.

V usage is TRBV2 and J usage is TRBJ1-2, with D unclear. V dropped 8 bases and J dropped 6 bases, with 10 bases sitting between them. This CDR3 is built from 11 residues. Germline V CDR1 and CDR2: SNHLY, FYNNEI. CDR3 loop: CASESGDGYTF. Here the CDR3 DNA reads TGTGCCAGCGAGTCCGGAGATGGCTACACCTTC.

This clone showed up just once. The chain uses TRBV9 and TRBJ2-7; tentative D call: TRBD2 (5 bases). The V gene's germline CDR1 is SGDLS and CDR2 YYNGEE. The germline V and J ends were trimmed by 4 bases and 7 bases, with 18 bases remaining between them. The CDR3 contains 14 residues. The CDR3 reads CASSPRGDPWEQYF. CDR3 DNA sequence: TGTGCCAGCAGCCCACGGGGAGACCCCTGGGAGCAGTACTTC.

The genes are TRBV27 and TRBJ1-2; D is perhaps TRBD1 (6 bases). The CDR3 sequence is 12 residues long. The V end lost 6 bases, the J end lost 4 bases, and 9 bases lay between the germline ends. Germline lookup yields CDR1 MNHEY and CDR2 SMNVEV (reference sequence). CDR3 amino acids: CASREQGYGYTF. The DNA for the CDR3 is TGTGCCAGCAGGGAACAGGGCTATGGCTACACCTTC.

V and J are TRBV5-4 and TRBJ2-6; D is unresolved. CDR1 and CDR2 from the germline V gene are SGHNT and YYREEE (reference sequence). The CDR3 consists of 17 residues. Deletions cut 2 bases from V and 0 bases from J, with 12 bases between. The CDR3 protein is CASSFNGPRSGANVLTF. CDR3 sequence (DNA): TGTGCCAGCAGCTTTAACGGACCACGCTCTGGGGCCAACGTCCTGACTTTC.

This sequence joins TRBV29-1 and TRBJ2-7; no clear D. Deletions cut 4 bases from V and 2 bases from J, with 6 bases between. Looked up from germline, CDR1 is SQVTM and CDR2 is ANQGSEA. The CDR3 is 11 residues long. The CDR3 DNA reads TGCAGCGTTGTGGCCGCCTACGAGCAGTACTTC. Its protein product is CSVVAAYEQYF.

The CDR3 sequence: CASSQDQRVIDTQYF. CDR3 in DNA: TGCGCCAGCAGCCAAGATCAGCGGGTAATAGATACGCAGTATTTT. This rearrangement joins TRBV4-1 to TRBJ2-3, with TRBD2 as a possible D gene (6 bases). Trimming removed 0 bases from V and 5 bases from J, with 12 bases in between. The CDR3 consists of 15 residues. Germline lookup yields CDR1 MGHRA and CDR2 YSYEKL.

The genes are TRBV27 and TRBJ1-5, with 7 bases lining up with TRBD1. V was pared by 6 bases and J by 4 bases, with 3 bases of the junction left unmatched. Looked up from germline, CDR1 is MNHEY and CDR2 is SMNVEV (reference sequence). This CDR3 comprises 13 residues. The CDR3, as DNA: TGTGCCAGCAGGACAGGGTGGAATCAGCCCCAGCATTTT. It encodes CASRTGWNQPQHF.

This clone was observed a few times. V and J are TRBV6-1 and TRBJ2-2; 8 nucleotides align to TRBD1. In germline, CDR1 is MNHNS, CDR2 SASEGT. The CDR3 loop spans 17 amino acids. The junction had 10 bases not matched to a gene; V was cut back by 2 bases and J by 5 bases. CDR3 sequence reads: CASSELLRGRGTGELFF. Here the CDR3 DNA reads TGTGCCAGCAGTGAACTCCTCAGGGGGCGCGGAACCGGGGAGCTGTTTTTT.

This chain uses TRBV7-8 with TRBJ2-7; a weak D match, TRBD1 (5 bases). Per the germline V gene, CDR1 is SGHVS and CDR2 is FQNEAQ. The CDR3 covers 15 residues. Trimming took 4 bases from V and 5 from J, leaving 18 bases between them. The CDR3 protein is CASSSGPPRIHEQYF. For the CDR3, the DNA is TGTGCCAGCAGCTCAGGGCCTCCTAGGATACACGAGCAGTACTTC.

The chain employs TRBV7-9 and TRBJ2-3; the D gene is possibly TRBD2 (7 bases). The CDR3 contains 16 residues. Germline values: CDR1 SEHNR, CDR2 FQNEAQ (reference sequence). Trimming left V 3 bases short and J 7 bases short, with 20 bases between. CDR3 sequence: CASSLGGAGVGNTQYF. CDR3 coding DNA: TGTGCCAGCAGCTTGGGGGGCGCGGGAGTAGGGAATACGCAGTATTTT. The full variable domain, completed using reference TRBV7-9 and TRBJ2-3, is DTGVSQNPRHKITKRGQNVTFRCDPISEHNRLYWYRQTLGQGPEFLTYFQNEAQLEKSRLLSDRFSAERPKGSFSTLEIQRTEQGDSAMYLCASSLGGAGVGNTQYFGPGTRLTVL.

This clone was seen a single time. J is TRBJ2-1 and V is TRBV24-1; possible D gene TRBD1, 5 bases. The CDR3 is 14 residues long. V lost 5 bases and J 2 bases, leaving 9 bases between the germline ends. CDR1 is KGHDR and CDR2 is SFDVKD in the germline V gene. Here the CDR3 DNA reads TGTGCCACCAGTGCCGGACAAGCCTACAATGAGCAGTTCTTC. Its protein product is CATSAGQAYNEQFF.

The V and J genes are TRBV7-2 and TRBJ1-3, with D tentatively TRBD1 (6 bases). The CDR3 runs to 15 residues. Germline lookup yields CDR1 SGHTA and CDR2 FQGNSA. Between the trimmed V and J ends, which lost 3 bases and 0 bases, there was a span of 9 bases. In DNA form, the CDR3 reads TGTGCCAGCAGCTTCCGGGACACCTCTGGAAACACCATATATTTT. As protein: CASSFRDTSGNTIYF.

The chain joins TRBV27 to TRBJ1-1; TRBD1 aligns across 8 bases. The length of the CDR3 is 15 residues. CDR1 is MNHEY and CDR2 is SMNVEV in the germline V gene (reference sequence). V dropped 4 bases and J dropped 2; count of bases not matched to a gene: 6. The CDR3 region is CASSSLGTGNTEAFF. The CDR3 nucleotides are TGTGCCAGCAGTTCGTTGGGGACAGGCAACACTGAAGCTTTCTTT.

V usage is TRBV5-1 and J usage is TRBJ1-2, with TRBD1 matching over 11 bases. The V gene's germline CDR1 is SGHRS and CDR2 YFSETQ. Unmatched junction bases numbered 5, after V lost 3 bases and J lost 4 bases. This CDR3 contains 15 residues. The chain's CDR3 is CASSYGQGAGYGYTF. The CDR3 DNA reads as TGCGCCAGCAGCTATGGACAGGGGGCAGGCTATGGCTACACCTTC.

This clone has only a few counts. The gene calls are TRBV4-1 and TRBJ2-4, with D possibly matching TRBD1 (6 bases). The CDR3 extends over 13 amino acids. Germline CDR1 is MGHRA and CDR2 is YSYEKL. Trimming cost V 1 base and J 15 bases, with 16 bases left between them. The CDR3 is CASSQGNREVRYF. The CDR3 DNA reads as TGCGCCAGCAGCCAAGGAAACAGGGAAGTTAGGTACTTC.